There are many counts of the clone carrying this T cell receptor beta chain. These data come from a study of T-cell memory formation after mild COVID-19. MiXCR, applied by TCRdb to the 5' RACE reads, yields one record per CDR3 protein. Among 120,000 to 150,000 distinct CDR3 sequences listed, approximately 5.7% were seen once. The germline V and J ends were trimmed by 2 bases and 7 bases, with 18 bases remaining between them. The CDR3 runs 15 residues. Looked up from germline, CDR1 is SGHTA and CDR2 is FQGNSA. The chain has TRBV7-2 and TRBJ2-7; D uncertain. The receptor comes from an adult woman who had mild COVID-19 (a few samples of this study predate the infection). Cell type and time point are not known. The specimen was PBMCs or a T cell subset sorted from them (not recorded which). The CDR3 protein is CASSLTAQSRREQYF. The CDR3 nucleotides read TGTGCCAGCAGCTTAACTGCTCAATCCCGTAGGGAGCAGTACTTC.